The 21 T cell receptor beta chains below come from one sample, sequenced in a study of tumor-infiltrating lymphocytes in oesophageal squamous cell carcinoma (dated by TCRdb to 2016 to 2017). Library generation was performed with PCR. This sample was sequenced with an Illumina HiSeq 2000. TCRdb cleaned the public reads at Q25 with fastp, built clones with MiXCR and kept in-frame beta chains. Rows are combined by CDR3 protein, so each entry shows the most common genes and DNA. The table for this sample lists over 15,000 distinct CDR3 sequences; 35% to 45% of them were counted only once. The top ten hold roughly a third of the sample. Sequenced input: normal esophageal tissue next to the tumor. These receptors all come from a female donor with esophageal squamous cell carcinoma.

This chain uses TRBV7-2 with TRBJ2-1; 11 bases align to TRBD2. Near its end, the DNA agrees better with TRBJ2-7, so the J call may be wrong. The CDR3 contains 19 residues. Germline V lookup: CDR1 SGHTA, CDR2 FQGNSA. CDR3 in amino acids: CASMKSWGASGRRYNEQYF. CDR3 nucleotide sequence: TGTGCCAGCATGAAATCGTGGGGGGCTAGCGGGAGGAGGTACAATGAGCAGTACTTC.

A note on this clonotype: Because the CDR3's place on the DNA is in doubt, the DNA is left out and the CDR3 is given as listed by TCRdb. The chain is built from TRBV7-6 and TRBJ2-6; the table's D gene call, TRBD2, was not cross checked with the DNA. Germline loops: CDR1 SGHVS, CDR2 FNYEAQ. The CDR3 length is 16 residues, termini included. CDR3 in amino acids: CASSLGGERLRAVLRF.

V and J are TRBV7-3 and TRBJ2-7; D perhaps matches TRBD2 (6 bases). The germline V and J ends were trimmed by 1 base and 5 bases, with 9 bases remaining between them. The CDR3 has 13 residues. Germline CDR1 SGHTA, CDR2 FQGTGA. CDR3 amino acids: CASSLRGGDEQYF. For the CDR3, the DNA is TGTGCCAGCAGCTTAAGAGGAGGGGACGAGCAGTACTTC.

The V and J genes are TRBV27 and TRBJ2-3; TRBD1 might be the D (5 bases). The assigned J gene may be wrong: the sequence end matches TRBJ1-5 better. The germline gives CDR1 MNHEY, CDR2 SMNVEV (reference sequence). There are 15 residues in the CDR3. CDR3 protein: CASSLFQGSNQPQHF. CDR3 sequence (DNA): TGTGCCAGCAGTTTATTCCAGGGTTCCAATCAGCCCCAGCATTTT.

The chain employs TRBV7-2 and TRBJ2-3, with a tentative D call TRBD2 (5 bases). Trimming shortened V by 5 bases and J by 0 bases, and 12 bases separated the two germline ends. There are 15 residues in the CDR3. CDR1 and CDR2 (germline): SGHTA, FQGNSA. The CDR3 sequence is CASSPDYLSTDTQYF. The CDR3 coding sequence is TGTGCCAGCAGCCCAGACTACCTTAGCACAGATACGCAGTATTTT.

This clonotype was observed a few times. The V call is TRBV18, the J call TRBJ2-5; unclear D gene. The J call could be wrong; TRBJ2-1 is a better fit for the DNA end. Germline V gene data show CDR1 as KGHSH and CDR2 as LQKENI. There are 13 residues in the CDR3. In DNA form, the CDR3 reads TGTGCCAGCTCACCGAAATCGCACAATGAGCAGTTCTTC. Translation gives CASSPKSHNEQFF.

The chain carries TRBV7-8 and TRBJ1-4; TRBD1 matches at 8 bases. Judging by the DNA end, TRBJ1-5 fits better; the J call may be wrong. The CDR3 is 14 residues long. CDR1 and CDR2 (germline): SGHVS, FQNEAQ. CDR3 region: CASSQGAGPQPQHF. For the CDR3, the DNA is TGTGCCAGCAGCCAGGGGGCAGGGCCTCAGCCCCAGCATTTT.

This clonotype has a handful of counts. V usage is TRBV4-2 and J usage is TRBJ1-6; 7 bases line up with TRBD1. Germline CDR1 and CDR2: LGHNA and YNFKEQ. This CDR3 is 15 amino acids long. V lost 1 base to trimming and J lost 8 bases; unmatched junction nucleotides: 5. The CDR3 nucleotides read TGTGCCAGCAGCCAAGTGGGGGACAGCTATTCACCCCTCCACTTT. Translation: CASSQVGDSYSPLHF.

Points on this clonotype: The CDR3 does not end in the conserved phenylalanine or tryptophan, so this is likely a read error. No DNA is shown, since the ends of the CDR3 on it are uncertain; the CDR3 is the one TCRdb lists. The chain couples TRBV28 to TRBJ2-1; the D call TRBD1 from the table was never checked on the DNA. From germline, CDR1 is MDHEN and CDR2 SYDVKM. Ends included, the CDR3 has 16 residues. The CDR3 loop is CASRHQGSEHGYTFGS.

This clonotype was seen only a few times. This chain joins TRBV11-2 and TRBJ2-3; D call uncertain. The end of the DNA fits TRBJ2-7 better, so the J call may be wrong. Germline CDR1 is SGHAT and CDR2 is FQNNGV. The CDR3 consists of 15 residues. The chain's CDR3 is CASSFFGGPSYEQYF. The DNA of the CDR3 is TGTGCCAGCAGCTTCTTTGGTGGACCATCGTACGAGCAGTACTTC.

This clonotype showed up many times. The chain carries TRBV5-4 and TRBJ2-7, with D tentatively TRBD2 (6 bases). V was trimmed by 4 bases and J by 0 bases, leaving 11 bases between them. This CDR3 spans 14 amino acids. Germline V lookup: CDR1 SGHNT, CDR2 YYREEE (reference sequence). CDR3 residues: CASSVGGSSYEQYF. The CDR3 DNA reads as TGTGCCAGCAGCGTTGGGGGGAGCTCCTACGAGCAGTACTTC. Full variable domain (rest looked up from reference TRBV5-4 and TRBJ2-7): ETGVTQSPTHLIKTRGQQVTLRCSSQSGHNTVSWYQQALGQGPQFIFQYYREEENGRGNFPPRFSGLQFPNYSSELNVNALELDDSALYLCASSVGGSSYEQYFGPGTRLTVT.

V usage is TRBV28 and J usage is TRBJ2-7, with 12 nucleotides matching TRBD2. The J call may be faulty, since TRBJ2-1 better matches the DNA end. The germline V gene encodes CDR1 MDHEN and CDR2 SYDVKM. There are 13 residues in the CDR3. This CDR3 is CASSLGTSGEQFF. The CDR3 DNA reads TGTGCCAGCAGTCTCGGGACTAGCGGGGAGCAGTTCTTC.

This clonotype was seen more than once but under ten times. This rearrangement joins TRBV9 to TRBJ1-3; D gene ambiguous. From germline, CDR1 is SGDLS and CDR2 YYNGEE. V lost 0 bases and J 5 bases, leaving 9 bases between the germline ends. This CDR3 spans 14 amino acids. CDR3 bases: TGTGCCAGCAGCGTAGAGGGCAGGCGAAACACCATATATTTT. This gives the protein CASSVEGRRNTIYF.

The CDR3 DNA is TGTGCCAGCAGCTTGGGGGGGTGGACCGGGGAGCTGTTTTTT. Residues: CASSLGGWTGELFF. V and J are TRBV5-6 and TRBJ2-2; D is possibly TRBD1 or TRBD2 (5 bases each). V lost 0 bases and J lost 5, with 8 bases in between. Germline-derived CDR1 and CDR2 are SGHDT and YYEEEE. There are 14 residues in the CDR3.

This clonotype was observed once. In DNA form, the CDR3 reads TGTGCCAGCAGCTCCCCACAGGGTTTCCGCTATGGCTACACCTTC. Its translation: CASSSPQGFRYGYTF. The J gene is TRBJ1-2, the V gene TRBV7-2; the D gene is possibly TRBD1 (6 bases). Trimming stripped 4 bases from V and 4 bases from J, with 16 bases between. This CDR3 spans 15 amino acids. Germline CDR1 and CDR2: SGHTA and FQGNSA.

This clonotype was found many times. The V gene is TRBV11-2, the J gene TRBJ2-6; D remains ambiguous. Trimming took 6 bases from V and 0 from J, leaving 6 bases between them. The CDR3 totals 14 residues. Germline V gives CDR1 SGHAT, CDR2 FQNNGV. In DNA, the CDR3 is TGTGCCAGCAGAAGGCACTCTGGGGCCAACGTCCTGACTTTC. Protein sequence: CASRRHSGANVLTF. Variable domain in full (rest from reference TRBV11-2 and TRBJ2-6): EAGVAQSPRYKIIEKRQSVAFWCNPISGHATLYWYQQILGQGPKLLIQFQNNGVVDDSQLPKDRFSAERLKGVDSTLKIQPAKLEDSAVYLCASRRHSGANVLTFGAGSRLTVL.

This clonotype has just a few counts. The chain joins TRBV7-3 to TRBJ2-3, with TRBD2 matching 12 bases. The J segment lost 5 bases and the V segment lost 5 bases, leaving 8 bases of the junction unmatched. The germline V gene has CDR1 SGHTA and CDR2 FQGTGA. This CDR3 comprises 16 residues. The CDR3 loop reads CASSKTSGSGVDTQYF. The CDR3 DNA sequence: TGTGCCAGCAGCAAGACTAGCGGGAGCGGGGTAGATACGCAGTATTTT.

Remarks on this clonotype: A read error may produce the germline difference seen at one junction end. The chain employs TRBV14 and TRBJ2-1; D not certain. From germline, CDR1 is SGHDN and CDR2 FVKESK. This CDR3 is 17 amino acids long. The CDR3 DNA reads TGTGTCAGCAGCCCACCCCCAGAGACTTACTCCTACAATGAGCAGTTCTTC. Protein product: CVSSPPPETYSYNEQFF.

V usage is TRBV6-1 and J usage is TRBJ2-1; 9 positions match TRBD2. Germline trimming cut 3 bases from V and 4 bases from J; bases unmatched to any gene: 4. The CDR3 is 15 residues long. Germline V gene sequence: CDR1 MNHNS, CDR2 SASEGT. CDR3 nucleotide sequence: TGTGCCAGCAGTGATTGGGCGGGGGGGTACAATGAGCAGTTCTTC. Translated: CASSDWAGGYNEQFF.

Ten or more counts support this clonotype. The chain joins TRBV6-2 or TRBV6-3 to TRBJ2-7, with a tentative D call TRBD1 (5 bases). V was clipped by 8 bases and J by 3 bases, with 8 bases between them. This CDR3 region has 11 residues. Germline V gene data show CDR1 as MNHEY and CDR2 as SVGEGT. CDR3: CASLGDYEQYF. The DNA for the CDR3 is TGTGCCAGCTTAGGGGACTACGAGCAGTACTTC.

Comments on this clonotype: The CDR3 does not end in the conserved phenylalanine or tryptophan, so this is likely a read error. It is unclear where the CDR3 begins or ends on the DNA, so no DNA is shown, and the CDR3 is as TCRdb lists it. The rearrangement uses TRBV6-2 or TRBV6-3 and TRBJ2-7; TRBD2 is the table's D call, not checked against the DNA. Germline V gene sequence: CDR1 MNHEY, CDR2 SVGEGT. A total of 16 residues make up the CDR3, ends included. CDR3 region: CASTEELGTYEQYFGS.